These T cell receptor beta chains were read from a single sample in a study of CD8 T cells in Susac syndrome. TCRdb re-called the immunoSEQ multiplex PCR reads with MiXCR, one entry per CDR3 protein. The sample carries about 430,000 distinct CDR3 sequences, 85% to 90% recorded once. The sample comprised CD8+ T cells from PBMCs. The receptors derive from a human donor with multiple sclerosis. The CDR3 runs from the conserved cysteine through the conserved F or W. Fields, in order: J gene, clone size, D gene, V gene, CDR3 protein, CDR3 DNA. The D gene is left open where the match is weak. Expanded clones get a size class; other rows say once, few or many, or leave the size out.

TRBJ2-1	-	TRBD1	TRBV29-1	CSVEGPGQDSYNEQFF	TGCAGCGTTGAAGGCCCGGGACAGGACTCCTACAATGAGCAGTTCTTC
TRBJ1-3	-	-	TRBV11-1	CASSPVKGAGDPNSSGNTIYF	TGTGCCAGCAGCCCAGTTAAAGGAGCAGGGGACCCAAATAGCTCTGGAAACACCATATATTTT
TRBJ2-7	-	-	TRBV19	CASSTPGHTYEQYF	TGTGCCAGTAGTACACCGGGACATACCTACGAGCAGTACTTC
TRBJ2-7	-	TRBD1	TRBV5-1	CASSYRTGGEDYEQYF	TGCGCCAGCAGCTATCGGACAGGCGGAGAAGACTACGAGCAGTACTTC
TRBJ2-2	-	TRBD2	TRBV27	CGSGEGPGELFF	TGTGGATCGGGGGAGGGCCCTGGGGAGCTGTTTTTT
TRBJ1-2	-	TRBD1	TRBV23-1	CASSQNRGRIYGYTF	TGCGCCAGCAGTCAAAACAGGGGGCGGATCTATGGCTACACCTTC
TRBJ2-7	few	TRBD2	TRBV12-3/TRBV12-4	CASSFSGGLYEQYF	TGTGCCAGCAGTTTTAGCGGGGGGCTCTACGAGCAGTACTTC
TRBJ2-7	-	-	TRBV20-1	CSAQSSYEQYF	TGCAGTGCCCAATCGTCCTACGAGCAGTACTTC
TRBJ1-2	-	TRBD1	TRBV14	CASSQVATGNYGYTF	TGTGCCAGCAGCCAAGTCGCGACAGGGAACTATGGCTACACCTTC
TRBJ1-5	-	-	TRBV5-1	CASSLGTLEGQPQHF	TGCGCCAGCAGCTTGGGTACTCTAGAGGGTCAGCCCCAGCATTTT
TRBJ1-2	-	TRBD1	TRBV27	CASSVLQGAMGYTF	TGTGCCAGCAGTGTGTTACAGGGGGCGATGGGCTACACCTTC
TRBJ2-1	-	-	TRBV15	CATSSGLGWNEQFF	TGTGCCACCAGCAGTGGGTTGGGGTGGAATGAGCAGTTCTTC
TRBJ2-1	-	TRBD2	TRBV27	CASSLASGRARNEQFF	TGTGCCAGCAGTTTAGCTAGCGGGAGGGCCCGGAATGAGCAGTTCTTC
TRBJ1-1	-	-	TRBV5-4	CASSFRGGAPGAFF	TGTGCCAGCAGCTTCCGTGGGGGGGCCCCTGGAGCTTTCTTT
TRBJ1-2	-	TRBD1	TRBV28	CASSQTGTGYGYTF	TGTGCCAGCAGTCAAACCGGGACAGGGTATGGCTACACCTTC
TRBJ2-7	-	TRBD1	TRBV5-1	CASSSGTGPAYEQYF	TGCGCCAGCAGCTCCGGGACAGGGCCCGCCTACGAGCAGTACTTC
TRBJ2-7	-	TRBD2	TRBV5-4	CASSPSGRHEQYF	TGTGCCAGCAGCCCAAGCGGGAGGCACGAGCAGTACTTC
TRBJ2-1	-	-	TRBV27	CASSLAPGSNEQFF	TGTGCCAGCAGTTTAGCACCGGGATCAAATGAGCAGTTCTTC
TRBJ2-1	once	-	TRBV11-2	CASTPKGLSVTNPDYNEQFF	TGTGCCAGCACCCCAAAAGGTTTGTCGGTGACTAACCCTGATTACAATGAGCAGTTCTTC
TRBJ2-1	-	TRBD1	TRBV10-3	CAASGTGVNEQFF	TGTGCCGCCTCCGGGACAGGGGTCAATGAGCAGTTCTTC
TRBJ2-7	-	TRBD2	TRBV5-1	CASSLEASGGEQYF	TGCGCCAGCAGCTTGGAGGCTAGCGGGGGTGAGCAGTACTTC
TRBJ1-2	-	-	TRBV13	CASRAGSSGYTF	TGTGCCAGCAGGGCGGGCAGTTCTGGCTACACCTTC